Reported below is one T cell receptor (beta chain). Original data processing: Reference gene primer amplification gave estimated nucleated cell counts. Profiling relied on immunoSEQ multiplex PCR, and the TCRdb table lists in-frame clones only, not all of them. From that table come the V and J calls and clone size; the DNA was used to work out D and trimming. There are approximately 190,000 clones in the sample; almost 85% occur only once, and 6.5% to 7% lies in the top ten. This specimen comes from a study of blood T cell repertoires in COVID-19. At the level of the study: Sites in the United States, Italy and Spain provided acute and convalescent COVID-19 samples. From T cells, B-cell-depleted T cells, or PBMCs came the material, which was cDNA or gDNA.

Germline loops: CDR1 DFQATT, CDR2 SNEGSKA (reference sequence). The CDR3 is 11 amino acids. V lost 4 bases and J lost 6, with 8 bases in between. Specimen: peripheral blood. J is TRBJ2-3 and V is TRBV20-1; D gene ambiguous. This TCR was recovered from a human donor with acute or convalescent COVID-19. The donor label of this sample is uncertain. The CDR3 is CSATSADTQYF. CDR3 in DNA: TGCAGTGCTACCAGCGCCGATACGCAGTATTTT.